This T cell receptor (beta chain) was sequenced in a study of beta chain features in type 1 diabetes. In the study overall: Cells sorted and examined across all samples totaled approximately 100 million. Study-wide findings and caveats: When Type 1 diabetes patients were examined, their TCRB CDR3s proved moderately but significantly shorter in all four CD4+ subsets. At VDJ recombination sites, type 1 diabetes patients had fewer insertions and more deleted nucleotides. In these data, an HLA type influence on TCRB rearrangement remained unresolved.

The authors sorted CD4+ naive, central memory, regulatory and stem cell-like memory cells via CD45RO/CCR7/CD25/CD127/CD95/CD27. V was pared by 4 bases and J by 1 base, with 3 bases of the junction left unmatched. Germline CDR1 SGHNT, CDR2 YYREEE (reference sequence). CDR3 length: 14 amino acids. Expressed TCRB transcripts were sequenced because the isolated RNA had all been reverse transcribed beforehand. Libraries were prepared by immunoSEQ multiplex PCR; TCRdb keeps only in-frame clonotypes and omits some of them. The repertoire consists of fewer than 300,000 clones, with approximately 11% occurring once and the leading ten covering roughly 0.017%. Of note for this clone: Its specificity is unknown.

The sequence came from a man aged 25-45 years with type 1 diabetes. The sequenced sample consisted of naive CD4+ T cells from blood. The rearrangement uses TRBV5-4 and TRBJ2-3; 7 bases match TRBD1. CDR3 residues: CASSPDRGTDTQYF. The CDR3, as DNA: TGTGCCAGCAGCCCTGACAGGGGCACAGATACGCAGTATTTT.